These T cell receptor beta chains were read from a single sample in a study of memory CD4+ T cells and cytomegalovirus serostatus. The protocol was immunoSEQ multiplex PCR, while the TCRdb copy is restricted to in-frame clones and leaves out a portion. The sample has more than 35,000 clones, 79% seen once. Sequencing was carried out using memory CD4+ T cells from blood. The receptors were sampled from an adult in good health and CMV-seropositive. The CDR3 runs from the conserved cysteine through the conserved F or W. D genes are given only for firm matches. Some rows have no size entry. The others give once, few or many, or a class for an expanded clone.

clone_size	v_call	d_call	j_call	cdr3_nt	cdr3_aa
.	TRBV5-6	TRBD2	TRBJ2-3	TGTGCCAGCAGCTTGCGGAGCGGGGGGTTCACAGATACGCAGTATTTT	CASSLRSGGFTDTQYF
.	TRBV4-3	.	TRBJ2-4	TGCGCCAGCAGCCAAGATCTGACAGGAAGGGACAAAAACATTCAGTACTTC	CASSQDLTGRDKNIQYF
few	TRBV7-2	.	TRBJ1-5	TGTGCCAGCAGCTTAGGGGGGGCGCGCCTTCAGCCCCAGCATTTT	CASSLGGARLQPQHF
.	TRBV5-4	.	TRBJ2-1	TGTGCCAGCAGCTTGGTGGTGGGAGTATTGGATGAGCAGTTCTTC	CASSLVVGVLDEQFF
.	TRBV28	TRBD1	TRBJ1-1	TGTGCCAGCAGTTCTGCCGGGACAGGGAGTCGGGCTGAAGCTTTCTTT	CASSSAGTGSRAEAFF
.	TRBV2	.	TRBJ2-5	TGTGCCAGCACCTTGTCCAAGGAGACCCAGTACTTC	CASTLSKETQYF
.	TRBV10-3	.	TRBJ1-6	TGTGCCATCAGTGAAAGTCAGGTTAATTCACCCCTCCACTTT	CAISESQVNSPLHF
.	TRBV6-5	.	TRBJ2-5	TGTGCCAGCAGTTACTCACCGGGCCCCGAGCGGGAGACCCAGTACTTC	CASSYSPGPERETQYF
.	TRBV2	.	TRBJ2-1	TGTGCCAGCAGTCCTATAAGAGAGCAGTTCTTC	CASSPIREQFF
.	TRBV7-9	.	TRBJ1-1	TGTGCCAGCAGCTCTCGTATGTCGAGCACTGAAGCTTTCTTT	CASSSRMSSTEAFF
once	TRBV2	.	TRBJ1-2	TGTGCCACCGAAGGAATCTGGGCGCGGAACTATGGCTACACCTTC	CATEGIWARNYGYTF
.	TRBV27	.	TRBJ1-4	TGTGCCAGCAGTTTATACTCAGGAACTAATGAAAAACTGTTTTTT	CASSLYSGTNEKLFF
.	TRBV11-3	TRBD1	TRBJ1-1	TGTGCCAGCAGCCAGGGGGCCGGGAACACTGAAGCTTTCTTT	CASSQGAGNTEAFF
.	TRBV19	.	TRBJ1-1	TGTGCCAGTAGTCCCCGGGAGGGGTTGACGGCTTTCTTT	CASSPREGLTAFF
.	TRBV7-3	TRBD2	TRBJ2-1	TGTGCCAGCAGCGCCGGGACTACCCAGGGTGAGCAGTTCTTC	CASSAGTTQGEQFF
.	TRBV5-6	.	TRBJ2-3	TGTGCCAGCAGCGCGGATAGGGGGTTTAGCACAGATACGCAGTATTTT	CASSADRGFSTDTQYF
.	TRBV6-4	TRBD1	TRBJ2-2	TGTGCCAGCAGTGCCAGGACAGGGGCCAGCACCGGGGAGCTGTTTTTT	CASSARTGASTGELFF
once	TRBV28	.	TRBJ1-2	TGTGCCAGCATATCTCCGGGAAACTATGGCTACACCTTC	CASISPGNYGYTF
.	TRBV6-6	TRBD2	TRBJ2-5	TGTGCCAGCACCTCGGGGGGGGAGACCCAGTACTTC	CASTSGGETQYF
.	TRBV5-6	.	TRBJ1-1	TGTGCCAGCAGCTTGGTGGGGGGGGCGTACACTGAAGCTTTCTTT	CASSLVGGAYTEAFF
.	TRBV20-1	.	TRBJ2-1	TGCAGTGTGGGACGGTACAATGAGCAGTTCTTC	CSVGRYNEQFF
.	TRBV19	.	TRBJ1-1	TGTGCCAGTAGTGGGTCGGGAACCCGGACTGAAGCTTTCTTT	CASSGSGTRTEAFF
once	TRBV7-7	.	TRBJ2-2	TGTGCCAGCAGCTTAGAGGCAGGTGCCGGGGAGCTGTTTTTT	CASSLEAGAGELFF
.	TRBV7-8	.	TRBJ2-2	TGTGCCAGCAGCTGGGACGTCGTCGGGGAGCTGTTTTTT	CASSWDVVGELFF
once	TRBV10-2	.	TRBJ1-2	TGCGCCAGCAGTGAGAGGACAGAAAGTGGCTACACCTTC	CASSERTESGYTF
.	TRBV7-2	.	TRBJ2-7	TGTGCCAGCAGCTTAGAGGGTAGGACCTACGAGCAGTACTTC	CASSLEGRTYEQYF
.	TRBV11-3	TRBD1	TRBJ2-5	TGTGCCAGCAGCTTAGGACAGGGGGAGACCCAGTACTTC	CASSLGQGETQYF
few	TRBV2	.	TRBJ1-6	TGTGCCAGCAGAGAATTACAGGTCGAGAATTCACCCCTCCACTTT	CASRELQVENSPLHF
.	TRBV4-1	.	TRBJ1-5	TGCGCCAGCAGCCAAGCGGTAGGGCTTATGGGCAATCAGCCCCAGCATTTT	CASSQAVGLMGNQPQHF
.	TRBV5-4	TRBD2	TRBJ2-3	TGTGCCAGCAGCCCCCAACTAGCGGGCACAGATACGCAGTATTTT	CASSPQLAGTDTQYF
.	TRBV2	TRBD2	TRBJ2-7	TGTGCCAGCAGGGAGCCCCCTAGCGGGAGCTGGGAGCAGTACTTC	CASREPPSGSWEQYF
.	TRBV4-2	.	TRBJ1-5	TGTGCCAGCAGCCTGCTCTCTGGGGATCAGCCCCAGCATTTT	CASSLLSGDQPQHF
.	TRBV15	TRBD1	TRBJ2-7	TGTGCCACCAGCAGAGAGACAGGGATGGACGAGCAGTACTTC	CATSRETGMDEQYF
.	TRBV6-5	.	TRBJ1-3	TGTGCCAGCAGTGGACAGGGAAACACCATATATTTT	CASSGQGNTIYF
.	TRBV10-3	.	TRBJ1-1	TGTGCCATCACCCCATCGACCTCAGGGAACGCTGAAGCTTTCTTT	CAITPSTSGNAEAFF
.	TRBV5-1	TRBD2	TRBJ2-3	TGCGCCAGCAGCCCCGGGACTAGCGGGGAAGATACGCAGTATTTT	CASSPGTSGEDTQYF
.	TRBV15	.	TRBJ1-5	TGTGCCACCAGCAGAGATCATTCCGGCCGCAATCAGCCCCAGCATTTT	CATSRDHSGRNQPQHF